This TCR beta chain comes out of a study of shared clonotypes between healthy human individuals. Only in-frame clones appear in the TCRdb table, and some are missing; sequencing was by immunoSEQ multiplex PCR. This table holds approximately 2.4 million clones, approximately 94% found once. Comments on this clone: Its target is not known.

CDR1 and CDR2 (germline): KGHSH, LQKENI. V was clipped by 2 bases and J by 6 bases; unmatched bases: 9. This CDR3 has 16 residues. General observations from the study: Several donors held about 4.5% of naive CD4 clonotypes in common.

The specimen was naive CD4+ T cells sorted from blood. Subset here: CD45RA+ positively selected. The TCR comes from a man aged 18 to 30 in good health. The V gene is TRBV18, the J gene TRBJ2-4, with 8 bases aligning to TRBD2. The CDR3 reads CASSPSEREWANIQYF. Here the CDR3 DNA reads TGTGCCAGCTCACCAAGCGAGCGGGAGTGGGCAAACATTCAGTACTTC.